The subject of this entry is one T cell receptor beta chain. This sample stems from a study of technical replicates of blood from several donors. This table comes from immunoSEQ multiplex PCR, and its TCRdb copy is limited to in-frame clones, with some not included. The table shows approximately 93,000 clones, with about 93% occurring only once. Trimming removed 4 bases at V and 0 bases at J, with 12 bases between. The CDR3 runs 15 residues. From germline, CDR1 is LNHDA and CDR2 SQIVND (reference sequence). The receptor was isolated from a human donor in good health. Sequenced sample: T cells isolated from PBMCs. V is TRBV19 and J is TRBJ1-1; D is unresolved. The CDR3 protein is CASSTREGMNTEAFF. The DNA for the CDR3 is TGTGCCAGTAGTACCCGGGAAGGGATGAACACTGAAGCTTTCTTT.